Each of the 26 T cell receptor beta chains below was sequenced from the same sample in a study of regulatory T cells in long-lasting Graves disease. HTBI primers from iRepertoire and Arm-PCR of CDR3 regions yielded the TCR beta libraries. TCRdb independently ran MiXCR on the multiplex PCR reads; one entry per CDR3 protein. The table includes 420,000 or so distinct CDR3 sequences, about a sixth detected once. Time point here: newly diagnosed GD, antithyroid drugs for less than 3 months. Extracted PBMC RNA gave rise to the TCR library. The sample also formed part of further work on T cells in Graves' hyperthyroidism and ophthalmopathy.

This sample comprised peripheral blood mononuclear cells (PBMCs), obtained at new diagnosis, from a patient treated with antithyroid drugs. These receptor sequences come from a woman younger than 30 with Graves disease.

This clonotype turned up a few times. A far larger clone is just one base off, so this is likely a read error. The rearrangement joins TRBV6-9 to TRBJ2-1; maybe TRBD2 (5 bases). The J call is in doubt because the DNA end fits TRBJ2-5 better. The length of the CDR3 is 15 residues. Germline CDR1 is MNHGY and CDR2 is SVAAGI. The CDR3 DNA is TGTGCCAGCAGTTCTCGCGGACGACTACGAGAGACCCAGTACTTC. Translation gives CASSSRGRLRETQYF.

The gene calls are TRBV6-2 or TRBV6-3 and TRBJ2-7; the match to TRBD2 covers 9 bases. With V trimmed by 2 bases and J by 7 bases, 9 bases remained unmatched. The CDR3 has 15 residues. Germline-derived CDR1 and CDR2 are MNHEY and SVGEGT. CDR3 nucleotides: TGTGCCAGCAGTTACGGCCCTAGCGGGAACTGGGAGCAGTACTTC. This codes for CASSYGPSGNWEQYF.

On this clonotype itself: A read error may produce the germline difference seen at one junction end. This sequence joins TRBV5-1 and TRBJ1-4; maybe TRBD1 (6 bases). Germline lookup yields CDR1 SGHRS and CDR2 YFSETQ. The CDR3 sequence is 13 residues long. In DNA, the CDR3 is TGCGCCAGCAGCTTGGGGACAGATGAAAAAGTGTTTTTT. Its protein is CASSLGTDEKVFF.

The CDR3 sequence is CSVDGTSSPLSEQYF. In DNA, the CDR3 is TGCAGCGTTGACGGGACCTCATCCCCCCTCTCCGAGCAGTACTTC. The genes are TRBV29-1 and TRBJ2-5; D is tentatively TRBD1 or TRBD2 (5 bases each). TRBJ2-7 explains the end of the DNA better; the J call may be wrong. The length of the CDR3 is 15 residues. The germline gives CDR1 SQVTM, CDR2 ANQGSEA.

This clonotype was seen more than once but under ten times. The gene calls are TRBV27 and TRBJ2-7; D is tentatively TRBD1 or TRBD2 (5 bases each). V was shortened by 4 bases and J by 3 bases, with 10 bases between the two germline ends. Germline lookup yields CDR1 MNHEY and CDR2 SMNVEV (reference sequence). CDR3 size: 13 residues. Written as DNA, the CDR3 is TGTGCCAGCAGTTCCCGGGGCCTCTACGAGCAGTACTTC. It specifies CASSSRGLYEQYF.

To note about this clonotype: A single base is all that separates this from a far larger clone, so a read error is likely. This chain links TRBV28 with TRBJ2-3; TRBD1 agrees at 7 bases. The CDR3 loop spans 13 amino acids. Trimming removed 7 bases from V and 2 bases from J; junction bases left unmatched: 3. CDR1 MDHEN and CDR2 SYDVKM come from the germline V gene. CDR3 bases: TGTGCCAGCAACGACAGGGACACAGATACGCAGTATTTT. The encoded protein is CASNDRDTDTQYF.

This clonotype was seen ten or more times. This rearrangement joins TRBV10-3 to TRBJ2-7, with TRBD2 identical over 7 bases. The CDR3 has 14 amino acids. Germline CDR1 is ENHRY and CDR2 is SYGVKD. V lost 3 bases, J lost 3 bases, and 5 bases stayed unmatched. The CDR3 coding sequence is TGTGCCATCAGTGATGGTCGCGGGGGCTACGAGCAGTACTTC. This codes for CAISDGRGGYEQYF.

This clonotype has just a few counts. V and J are TRBV3-1 and TRBJ1-1; no clear D. Per the germline V gene, CDR1 is LGHDT and CDR2 is YNNKEL (reference sequence). There are 13 residues in the CDR3. V lost 1 base and J lost 3, with 6 bases in between. The DNA of the CDR3 is TGTGCCAGCAGCCAAGGGTTCTACACTGAAGCTTTCTTT. Encoded protein: CASSQGFYTEAFF.

This clonotype was found many times. J is TRBJ2-3 and V is TRBV11-2; D is unclear. This CDR3 comprises 14 residues. Germline assignment: CDR1 SGHAT and CDR2 FQNNGV. Trimming shortened V by 0 bases and J by 2 bases, and 6 bases separated the two germline ends. The CDR3 sequence: CASSLDWSTDTQYF. CDR3 DNA sequence: TGTGCCAGCAGCTTAGACTGGTCCACAGATACGCAGTATTTT. Combining the CDR3 with reference TRBV11-2 and TRBJ2-3 gives the whole variable domain EAGVAQSPRYKIIEKRQSVAFWCNPISGHATLYWYQQILGQGPKLLIQFQNNGVVDDSQLPKDRFSAERLKGVDSTLKIQPAKLEDSAVYLCASSLDWSTDTQYFGPGTRLTVL.

The rearrangement joins TRBV6-1 to TRBJ1-5, with 7 nucleotides matching TRBD1. The CDR3 sequence is 12 residues long. J gave up 13 bases and V 6 bases, and 9 bases lay outside the gene matches. Germline-derived CDR1 and CDR2 are MNHNS and SASEGT. The CDR3 loop is CASSFDRALQHF. In DNA, the CDR3 is TGTGCCAGCAGCTTCGACAGGGCCCTTCAGCATTTT.

This clonotype was detected many times. The rearrangement links TRBV29-1 to TRBJ2-3, with 9 bases that match TRBD1. V shed 6 bases, J shed 6 bases, and the junction held 7 bases outside the gene matches. CDR1 SQVTM and CDR2 ANQGSEA come from the germline V gene. This CDR3 has 13 residues. The CDR3 bases are TGCAGCGTAGAGACAGGGGGGACTGATACGCAGTATTTT. It codes for CSVETGGTDTQYF.

Worth noting for this clonotype: It may be a read error: a sequence one base away is much more abundant. This chain connects TRBV3-1 to TRBJ2-1; D gene uncertain. Germline values: CDR1 LGHDT, CDR2 YNNKEL (reference sequence). The CDR3 consists of 12 residues. The CDR3 loop reads CGSSDSPREQFF. In DNA, the CDR3 is TGTGGCAGCAGCGACTCGCCCCGCGAGCAGTTCTTC.

At least ten counts were recorded for this clonotype. The junction does not match germline at one end; this may be a read error. The V gene is TRBV12-3 or TRBV12-4, the J gene TRBJ2-1, with TRBD2 matching over 12 bases. The CDR3 runs 14 residues. In DNA form, the CDR3 reads TGTGCCAGCAGCGCGGGACTAGCGGGCAATAAGCAGTTCTTC. Amino acids: CASSAGLAGNKQFF.

Ten or more counts support this clonotype. An end of the junction does not agree with germline; a read error may underlie this. The chain carries TRBV28 and TRBJ2-7, with 9 positions matching TRBD1. Germline V gene sequence: CDR1 MDHEN, CDR2 SYDVKM. This CDR3 is built from 11 residues. CDR3 DNA sequence: TGTGCCGGAGGACAGGGGTCAGAGCTGTACTTC. Translating gives CAGGQGSELYF.

The chain uses TRBV12-3 or TRBV12-4 and TRBJ2-1; 7 bases are shared with TRBD2. The CDR3 extends over 15 amino acids. Trimming took 6 bases from V and 2 from J; bases not matched to a gene: 7. The CDR3 nucleotides read TGTGCCAGCAGCCCCAGCGGGAACACCTACAATGAGCAGTTCTTC. Its translation: CASSPSGNTYNEQFF.

This clonotype was observed many times. V gene TRBV28 combines with J gene TRBJ2-3; 8 bases line up with TRBD1. V lost 6 bases, J lost 2 bases, and 7 bases stayed unmatched. CDR1 and CDR2 from the germline V gene are MDHEN and SYDVKM. The CDR3 is 15 residues long. This CDR3 is CASRGQGGFTDTQYF. The CDR3 DNA follows: TGTGCCAGCAGAGGACAGGGAGGTTTCACAGATACGCAGTATTTT.

This clonotype was counted many times. The J gene is TRBJ2-1, the V gene TRBV28, with D possibly being TRBD1 (5 bases). Germline V CDR1 and CDR2: MDHEN, SYDVKM. Trimming removed 5 bases from V and 9 bases from J, with 11 bases in between. This CDR3 has 12 amino acids. The CDR3 is CASSQGFTEQFF. The CDR3 nucleotides are TGTGCCAGCAGTCAGGGTTTCACTGAGCAGTTCTTC.

This clonotype was counted at least ten times. This sequence joins TRBV7-3 and TRBJ2-1; 8 bases are shared with TRBD2. V trimming: 5 bases; J trimming: 6 bases; junction bases outside the gene matches: 12. Germline CDR1 and CDR2: SGHTA and FQGTGA. This CDR3 region has 16 residues. The CDR3 sequence: CASSKTWTSSLNEQFF. DNA for the CDR3: TGTGCCAGCAGCAAGACCTGGACTAGCTCCCTCAATGAGCAGTTCTTC.

The chain links TRBV14 to TRBJ1-3, with no clear D. The CDR3 loop spans 16 amino acids. Trimming pared 5 bases from V and 3 bases from J, leaving 17 bases between. In germline, CDR1 is SGHDN, CDR2 FVKESK. The chain's CDR3 is CASSVPGSNRGNTIYF. DNA for the CDR3: TGTGCCAGCAGCGTTCCCGGGAGCAACCGTGGAAACACCATATATTTT.

The chain uses TRBV28 and TRBJ1-2; no clear D. Trimming stripped 4 bases from V and 0 bases from J, with 9 bases between. CDR3 size: 14 residues. Germline V gene sequence: CDR1 MDHEN, CDR2 SYDVKM. The CDR3 loop reads CASSSPGPNYGYTF. CDR3 coding DNA: TGTGCCAGCAGTTCCCCCGGTCCTAACTATGGCTACACCTTC.

The genes are TRBV24-1 and TRBJ1-1; the D gene is possibly TRBD1 (5 bases). The CDR3 has 14 residues. The germline V gene encodes CDR1 KGHDR and CDR2 SFDVKD. Deletions cut 7 bases from V and 7 bases from J, with 18 bases between. CDR3 amino acids: CATSTPGTNGEAFF. Written as DNA, the CDR3 is TGTGCCACCAGCACACCCGGGACCAACGGTGAAGCTTTCTTT.

This clonotype has ten or more counts. This chain connects TRBV7-2 to TRBJ1-1; the match to TRBD1 covers 11 bases. Trimming cost V 5 bases and J 4 bases; bases outside gene matches: 9. The CDR3 sequence is 16 residues long. Germline V gene lookup returns CDR1 SGHTA and CDR2 FQGNSA. CDR3: CASSPGQGAWGTEAFF. In DNA, the CDR3 is TGTGCCAGCAGCCCTGGACAGGGGGCTTGGGGCACTGAAGCTTTCTTT.

This clonotype was seen at least ten times. V gene TRBV15 combines with J gene TRBJ2-3, with D maybe TRBD2 (5 bases). V lost 0 bases and J 6 bases, leaving 10 bases between the germline ends. There are 14 residues in the CDR3. Germline V lookup: CDR1 LNHNV, CDR2 YYDKDF (reference sequence). CDR3 nucleotides: TGTGCCACCAGCAGAGACGTGGGAGCGGATACGCAGTATTTT. As protein: CATSRDVGADTQYF. The variable domain in full, with the rest retrieved from reference TRBV15 and TRBJ2-3, is DAMVIQNPRYQVTQFGKPVTLSCSQTLNHNVMYWYQQKSSQAPKLLFHYYDKDFNNEADTPDNFQSRRPNTSFCFLDIRSPGLGDTAMYLCATSRDVGADTQYFGPGTRLTVL.

This clonotype was seen at least ten times. V gene TRBV20-1 combines with J gene TRBJ1-6; 8 nucleotides line up with TRBD1. Per germline, CDR1 DFQATT and CDR2 SNEGSKA (reference sequence). The CDR3 covers 15 residues. With 3 bases clipped from V and 8 bases from J, the junction kept 9 bases outside the gene matches. The CDR3, as DNA: TGCAGTGCTAGTGTGAGACAGGGGATGGATTCACCCCTCCACTTT. Amino acid sequence: CSASVRQGMDSPLHF.

V gene TRBV9 combines with J gene TRBJ1-3; D remains ambiguous. The CDR3 is 14 residues long. Trimming pared 4 bases from V and 4 bases from J, leaving 12 bases between. From germline, CDR1 is SGDLS and CDR2 YYNGEE. In DNA, the CDR3 is TGTGCCAGCAGCCCCAGGTCCACGGGAAACACCATATATTTT. It is translated as CASSPRSTGNTIYF.

This clonotype appeared many times. The chain uses TRBV27 and TRBJ1-2; D is possibly TRBD1 (5 bases). The V gene's germline CDR1 is MNHEY and CDR2 SMNVEV (reference sequence). The CDR3 loop spans 14 amino acids. The V gene lost 2 bases and the J gene lost 6 bases, with 13 bases spanning the gap. CDR3 region: CASSLGGVFNGYTF. CDR3 nucleotides: TGTGCCAGCAGTTTAGGAGGGGTTTTTAATGGCTACACCTTC.